The subject of this entry is one T cell receptor (beta chain). Its antigen has not been determined. One base away there is no much larger clone; base qualities are not given. These data belong to a study of post-analysis software for immune sequencing data (dated by TCRdb to about 2015). Context from the whole study: Recorded disease courses included relapsing-remitting, secondary progressive and progressive-relapsing multiple sclerosis, with some patients lacking subtype annotation. The patient repertoires were set against around ten previously published healthy control repertoires from donors whose ages ranged from roughly 6 to 26 years. A subset of samples was prepared in parallel using single-end sample barcoding, then pooled and co-amplified after Illumina adapter ligation. Broad study findings and their caveats: Significantly higher frequencies in patients than in controls were found for five or six TRBV segments, including TRBV5-6, TRBV5-1 and TRBV20-1. Strong co-clustering of samples prepared in the same batch was shown by direct clustering with F measure, prompting a batch-effect correction. Normalized Chao1 diversity was significantly lower in multiple sclerosis patients than controls, suggesting substantial peripheral T-cell clonal expansion. The control group was slightly older than the multiple sclerosis patient group.

Per the publication, the time point label means: second blood draw from one MS patient after hematopoietic stem cell transplantation. To demonstrate the VDJtools post-analysis software, TCR beta repertoires were profiled from the peripheral blood of 13 young patients with multiple sclerosis. The multiple sclerosis patients were children and adolescents between 6 and 15 years of age. Library creation used PCR. The run used an Illumina HiSeq 2500. To reduce PCR and sequencing biases, unique molecular identifiers were built into the TCR beta cDNA libraries. Every 1 to 10 million input T cells yielded approximately 500,000 cDNA molecules, meaning each molecule approximated one T cell. The patient libraries were prepared and sequenced with the same protocol used for the earlier healthy control dataset. Within a given batch, samples were prepared together, multiplexed and sequenced on the same HiSeq lane. In the authors' own workflow: MIGEC was used to process the raw barcoded reads, and molecular identifier groups with only a single read were discarded before consensus assembly and CDR3 extraction. VDJtools was used for post-analysis of the clonotype tables, with diversity normalized by down-sampling every dataset to the smallest sample size. To correct batch-related cross-sample contamination, repertoire overlap clustering matched CDR3 amino acid sequences but not nucleotide sequences. TCRdb trimmed public reads at Q25 via fastp, called clones via MiXCR and kept in-frame beta chains. Rows with a matching CDR3 protein are joined into one entry that keeps the most common DNA and genes. It is TCRdb's table, rather than the study itself, that gives the V and J calls and clone size. In this sample the table shows about 160,000 distinct CDR3 sequences, under 40% of which occur a single time. The ten largest clones capture about 26% of the sample.

The CDR3 starts with the cysteine, ends with the phenylalanine, and has 17 residues. Just CDR3 DNA is preserved here, 51 bases in frame from base 1. Relative to germline, V is missing 0 bases and J is missing 5 bases, with 8 bases of the junction outside any gene match. CDR1 and CDR2 are read off the germline V gene (reference sequence) as LNHNV and YYDKDF. The source material was blood, sampled after autologous hematopoietic stem cell transplantation. The chain links TRBV15 with TRBJ1-5; 9 bases in the junction line up with TRBD1. The clonotype originates from a girl aged 5-17 years with multiple sclerosis. Donor details come from another sample of the same person, matched by shared clones. Read as DNA, the sequence is TGTGCCACCAGCAGAGATCCCCCGGGACAGGGTTATCAGCCCCAGCATTTT. It translates as CATSRDPPGQGYQPQHF.